Included here is one T cell receptor (beta chain) sequence, with context. Treatment specified: randomized to nivolumab then ipilimumab (arm A) or the reverse (arm B). Patients had received no earlier DNA-damaging chemotherapy. PBMC sorting kept live CD3+CD8+ cells without CD19 or CD56. This sample was included in a study of sequential checkpoint blockade in melanoma. Looking at the study overall: Patients were randomized 1:1 to nivolumab-then-ipilimumab or ipilimumab-then-nivolumab first-line.

V shed 5 bases and J shed 0 bases, with 22 bases lying between them. The CDR3 has 18 amino acids. CDR1 is MDHEN and CDR2 is SYDVKM in the germline V gene. Clones were read by immunoSEQ multiplex PCR, and TCRdb kept only the in-frame ones, dropping some. The sample holds some 10,000 clones, 70% to 80% seen once. Sequences were derived from CD8+ T cells sorted from blood (inferred from file names), sampled from a patient given nivolumab and ipilimumab in sequence. This clonotype was obtained from a human donor with melanoma. V usage is TRBV28 and J usage is TRBJ1-2, with D tentatively TRBD1 (6 bases). This chain's CDR3 is CASSQILSGQMANYGYTF. The CDR3 bases are TGTGCCAGCAGTCAGATTCTTTCTGGACAGATGGCTAACTATGGCTACACCTTC.